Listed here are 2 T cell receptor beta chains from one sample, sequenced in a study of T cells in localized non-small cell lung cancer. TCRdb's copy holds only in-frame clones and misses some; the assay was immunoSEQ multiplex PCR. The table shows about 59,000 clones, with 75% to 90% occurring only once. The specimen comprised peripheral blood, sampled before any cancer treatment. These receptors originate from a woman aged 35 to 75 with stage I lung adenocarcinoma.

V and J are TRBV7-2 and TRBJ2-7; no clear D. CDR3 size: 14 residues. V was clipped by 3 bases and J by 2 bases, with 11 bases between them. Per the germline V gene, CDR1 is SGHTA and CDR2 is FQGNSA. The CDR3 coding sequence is TGTGCCAGCAGCTTCCGGACGGTAACCTACGAGCAGTACTTC. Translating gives CASSFRTVTYEQYF. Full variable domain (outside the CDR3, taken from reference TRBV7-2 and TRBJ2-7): GAGVSQSPSNKVTEKGKDVELRCDPISGHTALYWYRQSLGQGLEFLIYFQGNSAPDKSGLPSDRFSAERTGGSVSTLTIQRTQQEDSAVYLCASSFRTVTYEQYFGPGTRLTVT.

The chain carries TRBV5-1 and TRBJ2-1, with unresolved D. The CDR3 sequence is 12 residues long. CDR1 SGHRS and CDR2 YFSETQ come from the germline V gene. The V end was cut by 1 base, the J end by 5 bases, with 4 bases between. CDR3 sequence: CASSLNDNEQFF. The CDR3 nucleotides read TGCGCCAGCAGCTTGAACGACAATGAGCAGTTCTTC.